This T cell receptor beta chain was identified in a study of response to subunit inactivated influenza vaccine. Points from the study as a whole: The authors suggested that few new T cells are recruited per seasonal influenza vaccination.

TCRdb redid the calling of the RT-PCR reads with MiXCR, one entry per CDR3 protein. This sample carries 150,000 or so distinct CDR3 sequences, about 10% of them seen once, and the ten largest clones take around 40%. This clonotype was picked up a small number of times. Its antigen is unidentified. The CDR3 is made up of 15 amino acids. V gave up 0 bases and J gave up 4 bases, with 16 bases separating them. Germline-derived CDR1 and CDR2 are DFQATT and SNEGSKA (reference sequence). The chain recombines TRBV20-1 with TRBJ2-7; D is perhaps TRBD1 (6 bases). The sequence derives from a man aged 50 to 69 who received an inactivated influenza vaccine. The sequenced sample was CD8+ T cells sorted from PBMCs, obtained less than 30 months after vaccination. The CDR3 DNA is TGCAGTGCTAGAGATCCCGGACAGACTATTTACGAGCAGTACTTC. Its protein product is CSARDPGQTIYEQYF.